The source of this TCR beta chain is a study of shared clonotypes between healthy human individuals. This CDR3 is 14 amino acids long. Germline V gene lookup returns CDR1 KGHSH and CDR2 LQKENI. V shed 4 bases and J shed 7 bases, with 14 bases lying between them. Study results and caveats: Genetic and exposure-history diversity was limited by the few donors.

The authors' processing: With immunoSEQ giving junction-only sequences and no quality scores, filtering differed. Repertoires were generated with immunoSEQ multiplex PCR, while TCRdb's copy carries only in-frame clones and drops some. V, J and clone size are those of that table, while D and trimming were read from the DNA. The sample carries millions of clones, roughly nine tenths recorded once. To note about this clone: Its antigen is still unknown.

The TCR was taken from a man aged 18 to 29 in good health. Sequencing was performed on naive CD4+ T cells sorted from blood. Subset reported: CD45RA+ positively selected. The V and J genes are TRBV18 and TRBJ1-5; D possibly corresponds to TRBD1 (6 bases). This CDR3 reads CASSRDGGLQPQHF. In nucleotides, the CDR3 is TGTGCCAGCTCACGAGATGGGGGGCTACAGCCCCAGCATTTT.